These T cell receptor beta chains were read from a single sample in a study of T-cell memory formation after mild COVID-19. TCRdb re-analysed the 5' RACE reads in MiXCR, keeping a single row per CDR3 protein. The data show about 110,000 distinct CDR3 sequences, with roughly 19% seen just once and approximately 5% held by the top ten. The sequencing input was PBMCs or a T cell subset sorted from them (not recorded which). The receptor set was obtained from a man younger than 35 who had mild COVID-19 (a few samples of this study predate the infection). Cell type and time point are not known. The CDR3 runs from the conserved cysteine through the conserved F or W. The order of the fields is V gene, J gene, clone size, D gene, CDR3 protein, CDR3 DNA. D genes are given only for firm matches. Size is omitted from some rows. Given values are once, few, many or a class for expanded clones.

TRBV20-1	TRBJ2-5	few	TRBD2	CSSRRLADQETQYF	TGCAGTTCCCGGAGACTAGCGGACCAAGAGACCCAGTACTTC
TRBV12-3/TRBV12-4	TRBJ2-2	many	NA	CASKEGNTGELFF	TGTGCCAGCAAAGAGGGGAACACCGGGGAGCTGTTTTTT
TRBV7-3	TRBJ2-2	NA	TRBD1	CASSHRQGPDTGELFF	TGTGCCAGCAGTCACCGACAGGGACCAGACACCGGGGAGCTGTTTTTT
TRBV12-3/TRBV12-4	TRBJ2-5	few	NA	CASSLPESQETQYF	TGTGCCAGCAGTTTACCAGAAAGCCAAGAGACCCAGTACTTC
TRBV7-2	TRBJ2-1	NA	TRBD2	CASTSRGGNEQFF	TGTGCCAGCACCTCGAGGGGAGGGAATGAGCAGTTCTTC
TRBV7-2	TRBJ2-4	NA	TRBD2	CASSPSGGAPNIQYF	TGTGCCAGCAGCCCAAGCGGGGGGGCTCCCAACATTCAGTACTTC
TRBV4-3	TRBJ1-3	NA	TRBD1	CASSQAQGRGNTIYF	TGCGCCAGCAGCCAAGCACAGGGGAGGGGAAACACCATATATTTT
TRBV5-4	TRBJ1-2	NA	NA	CASSPTGQNYGYTF	TGTGCCAGCAGCCCCACCGGACAGAACTATGGCTACACCTTC
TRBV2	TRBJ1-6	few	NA	CASIPRDGHSPLHF	TGTGCCAGCATCCCGCGGGACGGCCATTCACCCCTCCACTTT
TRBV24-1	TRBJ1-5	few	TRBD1	CATSHRDREGTQHF	TGTGCCACCAGCCACCGGGACAGGGAGGGAACCCAGCATTTT
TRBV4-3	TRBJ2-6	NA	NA	CASSRQGSGANVLTF	TGCGCCAGCAGCCGTCAGGGTTCTGGGGCCAACGTCCTGACTTTC
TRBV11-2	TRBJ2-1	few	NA	CASSSGLAYNEQFF	TGTGCCAGCAGCTCAGGACTCGCCTACAATGAGCAGTTCTTC
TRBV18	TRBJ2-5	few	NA	CASSPVETQYF	TGTGCCAGCTCACCGGTGGAGACCCAGTACTTC
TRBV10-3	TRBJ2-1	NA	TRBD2	CAISERGGYEQFF	TGTGCCATCAGCGAGCGGGGGGGCTATGAGCAGTTCTTC
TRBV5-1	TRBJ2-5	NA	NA	CASSLAGRVSETQYF	TGCGCCAGCAGCTTGGCGGGCAGGGTATCGGAGACCCAGTACTTC
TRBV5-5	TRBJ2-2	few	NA	CASSLYGENTGELFF	TGTGCCAGCAGCTTATACGGGGAGAACACCGGGGAGCTGTTTTTT
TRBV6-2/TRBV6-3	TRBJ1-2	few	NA	CASNDQRDTLKGYGYTF	TGTGCCAGCAACGACCAGCGGGACACCCTTAAGGGGTATGGCTACACCTTC
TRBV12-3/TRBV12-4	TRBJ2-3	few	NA	CASSQGGGADTQYF	TGTGCCAGCAGTCAGGGGGGGGGGGCGGATACGCAGTATTTT
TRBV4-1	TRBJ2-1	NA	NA	CASSQATGASYNEQFF	TGCGCCAGCAGCCAAGCAACGGGGGCTTCCTACAATGAGCAGTTCTTC
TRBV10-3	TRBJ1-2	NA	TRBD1	CAISPQQGNGYTF	TGTGCCATCAGTCCTCAACAGGGGAATGGCTACACCTTC
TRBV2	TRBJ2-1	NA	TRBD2	CASIPSLGSGRYNEQFF	TGTGCCAGCATCCCGTCCCTTGGTAGCGGGAGATACAATGAGCAGTTCTTC
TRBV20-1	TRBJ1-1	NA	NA	CSARDTRHRVGTEAFF	TGCAGTGCTAGAGACACCAGGCACAGGGTAGGCACTGAAGCTTTCTTT
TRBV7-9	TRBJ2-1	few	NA	CASSSKAGGGLNEQFF	TGTGCCAGCAGCTCGAAGGCCGGAGGGGGGTTAAATGAGCAGTTCTTC
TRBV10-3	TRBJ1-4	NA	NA	CAISLTGGGGEKLFF	TGTGCCATCAGTCTCACCGGGGGCGGAGGGGAAAAACTGTTTTTT